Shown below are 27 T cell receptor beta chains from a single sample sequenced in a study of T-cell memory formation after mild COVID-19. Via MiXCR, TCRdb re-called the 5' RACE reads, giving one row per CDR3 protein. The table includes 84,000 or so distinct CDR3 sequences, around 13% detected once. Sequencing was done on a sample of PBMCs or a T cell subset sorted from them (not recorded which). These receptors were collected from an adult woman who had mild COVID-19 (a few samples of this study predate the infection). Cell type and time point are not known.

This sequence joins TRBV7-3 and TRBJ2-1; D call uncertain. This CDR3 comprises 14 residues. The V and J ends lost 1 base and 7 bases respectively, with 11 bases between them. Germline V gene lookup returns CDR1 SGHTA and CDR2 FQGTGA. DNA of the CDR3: TGTGCCAGCAGCTTAAACCCCACCAATAATGAGCAGTTCTTC. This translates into CASSLNPTNNEQFF.

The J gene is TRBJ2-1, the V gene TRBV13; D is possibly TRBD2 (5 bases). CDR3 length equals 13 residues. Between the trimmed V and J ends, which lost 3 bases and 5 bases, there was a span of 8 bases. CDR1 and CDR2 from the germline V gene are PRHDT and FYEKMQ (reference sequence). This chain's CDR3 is CASSFLGNNEQFF. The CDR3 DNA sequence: TGTGCCAGCAGCTTCCTCGGGAACAATGAGCAGTTCTTC.

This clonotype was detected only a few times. Written as DNA, the CDR3 is TGTGCCAGCAGCGTCAGACAGGGGTTCAATGAGCAGTTCTTC. It codes for CASSVRQGFNEQFF. The V and J genes are TRBV9 and TRBJ2-1; 8 positions agree with TRBD1. Unmatched junction bases numbered 4, after V lost 2 bases and J lost 6 bases. The germline gives CDR1 SGDLS, CDR2 YYNGEE. There are 14 residues in the CDR3.

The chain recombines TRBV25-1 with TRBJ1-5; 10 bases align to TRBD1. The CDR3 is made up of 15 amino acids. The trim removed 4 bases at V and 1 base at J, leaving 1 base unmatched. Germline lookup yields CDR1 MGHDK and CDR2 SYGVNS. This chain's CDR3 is CASSATGGSNQPQHF. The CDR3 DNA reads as TGTGCCAGCAGTGCGACAGGGGGCAGCAATCAGCCCCAGCATTTT.

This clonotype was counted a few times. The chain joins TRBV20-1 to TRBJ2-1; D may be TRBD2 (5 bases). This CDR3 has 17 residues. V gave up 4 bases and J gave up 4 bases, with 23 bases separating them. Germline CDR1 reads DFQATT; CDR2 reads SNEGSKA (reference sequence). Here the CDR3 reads CSATLKERPQPYNEQFF. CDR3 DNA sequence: TGCAGTGCTACACTGAAGGAGCGGCCTCAACCTTACAATGAGCAGTTCTTC.

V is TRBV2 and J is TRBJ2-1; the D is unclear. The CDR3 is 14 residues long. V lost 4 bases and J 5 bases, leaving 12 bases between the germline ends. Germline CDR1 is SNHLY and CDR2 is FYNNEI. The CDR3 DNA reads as TGTGCCAGCAGTGCCCCCGGTGTGGACAATGAGCAGTTCTTC. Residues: CASSAPGVDNEQFF.

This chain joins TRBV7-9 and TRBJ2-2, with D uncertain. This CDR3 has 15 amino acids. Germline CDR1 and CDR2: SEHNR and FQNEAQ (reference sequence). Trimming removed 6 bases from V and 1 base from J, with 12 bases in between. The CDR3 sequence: CASRYSVLNTGELFF. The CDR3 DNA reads TGTGCCAGCAGGTATTCGGTCCTGAACACCGGGGAGCTGTTTTTT.

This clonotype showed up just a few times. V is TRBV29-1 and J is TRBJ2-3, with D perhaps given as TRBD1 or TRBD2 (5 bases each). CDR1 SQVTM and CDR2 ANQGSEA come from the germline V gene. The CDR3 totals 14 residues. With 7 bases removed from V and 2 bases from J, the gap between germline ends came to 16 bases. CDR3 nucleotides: TGCAGCGCTTTCGCCGGGACGCCCACAGATACGCAGTATTTT. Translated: CSAFAGTPTDTQYF.

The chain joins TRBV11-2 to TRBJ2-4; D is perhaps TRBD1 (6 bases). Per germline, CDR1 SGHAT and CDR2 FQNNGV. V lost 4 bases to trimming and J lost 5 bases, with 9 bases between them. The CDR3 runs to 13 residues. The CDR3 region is CASSSGTQNIQYF. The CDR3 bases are TGTGCCAGCAGCTCTGGGACACAAAACATTCAGTACTTC.

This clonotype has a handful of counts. This CDR3 is CATSRDLAGGNNEQFF. CDR3 coding DNA: TGTGCCACCAGCAGAGATTTAGCGGGGGGCAACAATGAGCAGTTCTTC. This sequence joins TRBV15 and TRBJ2-1; TRBD2 matches at 10 bases. The CDR3 totals 16 residues. The germline CDR1 and CDR2 sequences are LNHNV and YYDKDF (reference sequence). With 0 bases clipped from V and 5 bases from J, the junction kept 4 bases outside the gene matches.

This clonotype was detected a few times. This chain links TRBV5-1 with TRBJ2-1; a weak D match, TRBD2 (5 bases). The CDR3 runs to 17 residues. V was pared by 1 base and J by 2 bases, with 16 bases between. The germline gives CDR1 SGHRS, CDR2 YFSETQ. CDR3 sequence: CASSLLEGEPPYNEQFF. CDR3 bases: TGCGCCAGCAGCTTGCTTGAGGGCGAGCCCCCCTACAATGAGCAGTTCTTC.

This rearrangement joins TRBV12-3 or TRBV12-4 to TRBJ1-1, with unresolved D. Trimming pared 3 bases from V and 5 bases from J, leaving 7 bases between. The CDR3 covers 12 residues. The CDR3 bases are TGTGCCAGCAGTTTTGGAGGGACTGAAGCTTTCTTT. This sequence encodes CASSFGGTEAFF.

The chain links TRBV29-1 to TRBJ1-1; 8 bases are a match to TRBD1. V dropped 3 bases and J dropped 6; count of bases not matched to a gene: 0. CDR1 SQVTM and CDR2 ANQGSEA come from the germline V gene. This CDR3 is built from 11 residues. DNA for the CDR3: TGCAGCGTTGACAGGGGGCCTGAAGCTTTCTTT. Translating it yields CSVDRGPEAFF.

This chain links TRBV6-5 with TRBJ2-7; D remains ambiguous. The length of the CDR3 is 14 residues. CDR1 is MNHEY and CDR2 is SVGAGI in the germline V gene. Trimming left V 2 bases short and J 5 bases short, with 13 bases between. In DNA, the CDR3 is TGTGCCAGCAGTTACGGGGATCCTAACCACGAGCAGTACTTC. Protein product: CASSYGDPNHEQYF.

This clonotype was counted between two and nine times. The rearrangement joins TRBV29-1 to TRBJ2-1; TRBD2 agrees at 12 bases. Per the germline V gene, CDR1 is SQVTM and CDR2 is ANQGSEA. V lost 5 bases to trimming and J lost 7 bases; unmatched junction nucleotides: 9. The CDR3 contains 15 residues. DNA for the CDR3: TGCAGCGTTCTAAAGACCGGGACTAGCGGGAATGAGCAGTTCTTC. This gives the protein CSVLKTGTSGNEQFF.

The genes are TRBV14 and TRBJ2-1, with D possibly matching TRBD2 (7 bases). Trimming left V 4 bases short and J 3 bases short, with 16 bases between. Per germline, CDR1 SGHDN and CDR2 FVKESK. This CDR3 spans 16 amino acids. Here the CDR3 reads CASSLLGGGYYNEQFF. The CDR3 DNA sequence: TGTGCCAGCAGCCTCCTCGGCGGGGGCTACTACAATGAGCAGTTCTTC.

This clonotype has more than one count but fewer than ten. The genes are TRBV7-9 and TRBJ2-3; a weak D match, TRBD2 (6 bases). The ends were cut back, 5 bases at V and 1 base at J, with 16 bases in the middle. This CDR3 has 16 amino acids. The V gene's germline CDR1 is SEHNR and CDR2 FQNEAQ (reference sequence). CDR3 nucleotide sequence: TGTGCCAGCAGCGTAACAGCGGGTTACGGCACAGATACGCAGTATTTT. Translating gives CASSVTAGYGTDTQYF.

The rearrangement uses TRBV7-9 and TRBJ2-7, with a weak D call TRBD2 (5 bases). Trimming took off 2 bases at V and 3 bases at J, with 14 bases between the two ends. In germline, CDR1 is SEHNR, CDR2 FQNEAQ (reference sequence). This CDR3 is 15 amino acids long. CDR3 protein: CASSLSRWESYEQYF. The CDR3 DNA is TGTGCCAGCAGCTTAAGTAGGTGGGAGAGCTACGAGCAGTACTTC.

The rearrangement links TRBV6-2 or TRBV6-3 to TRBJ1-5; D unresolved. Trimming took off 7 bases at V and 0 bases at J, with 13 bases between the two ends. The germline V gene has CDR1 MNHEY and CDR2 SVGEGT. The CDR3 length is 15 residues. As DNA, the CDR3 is TGTGCCAGCAAGTGGTCCACCTATAGCAATCAGCCCCAGCATTTT. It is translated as CASKWSTYSNQPQHF.

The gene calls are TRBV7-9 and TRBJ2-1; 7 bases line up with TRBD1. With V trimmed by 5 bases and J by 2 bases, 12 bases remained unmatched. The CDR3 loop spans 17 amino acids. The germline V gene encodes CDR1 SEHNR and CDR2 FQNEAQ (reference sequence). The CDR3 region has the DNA TGTGCCAGCAGCACCCGGGTGGGACAGAGAGCCTACAATGAGCAGTTCTTC. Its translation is CASSTRVGQRAYNEQFF.

This CDR3 is CASSPRDRYTDTQYF. The CDR3, as DNA: TGTGCCAGCAGCCCTAGGGACAGATACACAGATACGCAGTATTTT. The chain is built from TRBV7-9 and TRBJ2-3; 7 nucleotides agree with TRBD1. V gave up 5 bases and J gave up 2 bases; unmatched junction bases: 7. The CDR3 length is 15 residues. Germline V gives CDR1 SEHNR, CDR2 FQNEAQ (reference sequence). The whole variable domain, remainder taken from reference TRBV7-9 and TRBJ2-3, is DTGVSQNPRHKITKRGQNVTFRCDPISEHNRLYWYRQTLGQGPEFLTYFQNEAQLEKSRLLSDRFSAERPKGSFSTLEIQRTEQGDSAMYLCASSPRDRYTDTQYFGPGTRLTVL.

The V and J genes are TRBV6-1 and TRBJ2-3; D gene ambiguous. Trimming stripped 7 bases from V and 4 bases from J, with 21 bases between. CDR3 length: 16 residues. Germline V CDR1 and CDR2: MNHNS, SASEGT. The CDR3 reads CASTSETYFSADTQYF. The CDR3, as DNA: TGTGCCAGCACCTCTGAGACCTACTTTTCGGCAGATACGCAGTATTTT.

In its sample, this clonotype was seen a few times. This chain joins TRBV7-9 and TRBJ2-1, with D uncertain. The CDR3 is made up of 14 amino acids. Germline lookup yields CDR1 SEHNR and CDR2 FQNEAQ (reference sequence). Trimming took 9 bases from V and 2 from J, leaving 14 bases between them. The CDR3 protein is CASITSAPYNEQFF. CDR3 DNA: TGTGCCAGTATTACTTCCGCCCCCTACAATGAGCAGTTCTTC.

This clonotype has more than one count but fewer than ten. Written as DNA, the CDR3 is TGTGCCAGCCGCATAGGTACAGAGCAGTACTTC. Its translation: CASRIGTEQYF. The genes are TRBV27 and TRBJ2-7; D gene ambiguous. The CDR3 contains 11 residues. Looked up from germline, CDR1 is MNHEY and CDR2 is SMNVEV (reference sequence). V lost 8 bases, J lost 7 bases, and 12 bases lay in between.

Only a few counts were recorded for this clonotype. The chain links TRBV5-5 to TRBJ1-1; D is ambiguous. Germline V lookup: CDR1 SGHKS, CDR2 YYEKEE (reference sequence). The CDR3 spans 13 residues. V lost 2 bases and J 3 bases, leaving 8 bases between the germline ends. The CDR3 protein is CASSLSRDTEAFF. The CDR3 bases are TGTGCCAGCAGCTTATCGAGGGACACTGAAGCTTTCTTT.

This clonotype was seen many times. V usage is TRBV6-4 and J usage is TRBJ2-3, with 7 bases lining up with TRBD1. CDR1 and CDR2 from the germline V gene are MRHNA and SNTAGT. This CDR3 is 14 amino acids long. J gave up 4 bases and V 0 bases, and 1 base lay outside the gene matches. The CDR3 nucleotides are TGTGCCAGCAGTGACTCGACAGGGCCAGATACGCAGTATTTT. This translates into CASSDSTGPDTQYF.

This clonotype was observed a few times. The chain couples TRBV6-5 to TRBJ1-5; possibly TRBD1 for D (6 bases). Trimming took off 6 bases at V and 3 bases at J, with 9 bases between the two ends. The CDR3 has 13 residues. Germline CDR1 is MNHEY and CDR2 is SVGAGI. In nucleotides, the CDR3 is TGTGCCAGCAGGGACAGCTTCAATCAGCCCCAGCATTTT. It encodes CASRDSFNQPQHF.